This TCR beta chain was observed in a study of T-cell reconstitution after alpha-beta-depleted transplantation in children. Ten or more counts support this clonotype. Antigen unknown. CDR3 length: 18 residues. V shed 0 bases and J shed 4 bases, with 21 bases lying between them. Per germline, CDR1 LNHNV and CDR2 YYDKDF (reference sequence). For TCRbeta, the library was prepared with unique molecular identifiers. TCRdb used MiXCR to reprocess the PCR reads, holding one entry per CDR3 protein. Here the sample spans thousands of distinct CDR3 sequences, approximately 9% being singletons. Overall study results and limits: Newly produced T cells mostly accounted for T-cell counts and diversity one year post-transplant.

This receptor was obtained from a male patient aged 2-10 years who had a stem cell transplant for acute lymphoblastic leukemia, so the T cells may come from the graft donor. Material: PBMCs, mostly from graft donor cells, obtained 180 days after TCRalphabeta/CD19-depleted stem cell transplant. The genes are TRBV15 and TRBJ1-2; no firm D call. The CDR3 DNA reads TGTGCCACCAGCAGAGACGCCGGTGGTGGTTCAGGCAGCTATGGCTACACCTTC. It specifies CATSRDAGGGSGSYGYTF.